This T cell receptor (beta chain) was captured in a study of OX40 agonist ivuxolimab in advanced cancers. Study details: Ivuxolimab, an antibody that agonizes OX40 (CD134), was administered to the patients. Age averaged about 60 years (range roughly 20 to 90), and more than 80% were male. Patients treated during dose escalation were battling hepatocellular carcinoma, melanoma, renal cell or head and neck cancer. Study-wide results and limits: In the 0.1 to 3.0 mg/kg range, CD4+ and CD8+ blood T cells had expanded clonally by week 6.

Generated by immunoSEQ multiplex PCR, the TCRdb table keeps only in-frame clones and is missing some. Of 80,000 to 100,000 clones listed, 87% are singletons. Concerning this clone itself: Its antigen remains unidentified.

The TCR originated in an adult with an advanced solid tumor such as melanoma, head and neck, liver or kidney cancer. The source was CD4+ or CD8+ T cells sorted from blood, collected in a trial of the OX40 agonist ivuxolimab.

CDR3 nucleotide sequence: TGTGCCAGCAGCTCCCGGACTAGCCTCGTACACTCGATCAATGAGCAGTTCTTC. The encoded protein is CASSSRTSLVHSINEQFF. This sequence joins TRBV7-2 and TRBJ2-1, with 8 bases fitting TRBD2. The germline V gene has CDR1 SGHTA and CDR2 FQGNSA. This CDR3 is 18 amino acids long. The V gene end was trimmed by 4 bases and the J gene end by 6 bases; junction bases not matched to a gene: 17.